The present TCR beta chain was sequenced within a study of siplizumab effects on memory and regulatory T cells. Findings and limits, study-wide: Siplizumab significantly reduced alloreactive sequences traceable to unstimulated CD4+ memory cells. Memory T cells appeared less diverse than naive cells, which seemed to contribute substantially to alloresponse. Reactions containing siplizumab showed mappable alloreactive CD4+ clones averaging around 70% Treg-derived, versus about 27% in controls.

Approximately 10^5 TCR templates underwent assay in every sample. This table comes from immunoSEQ multiplex PCR, and its TCRdb copy is limited to in-frame clones, with some not included. This table holds more than 90,000 clones, 85% to 95% found once. The CDR3 runs to 13 residues. Germline V gene lookup returns CDR1 MDHEN and CDR2 SYDVKM. V lost 7 bases and J lost 3, with 12 bases in between. Remarks on this clone: The target antigen is unknown.

The clonotype comes from a human donor in good health. The chain carries TRBV28 and TRBJ1-1, with D tentatively TRBD1 (6 bases). Material for sequencing was non-Treg CD4+ T cells sorted from blood. The CDR3 nucleotides are TGTGCCAGCACGGGGGGGCGACACACTGAAGCTTTCTTT. Protein sequence: CASTGGRHTEAFF.